These T cell receptor beta chains were read from a single sample in a study of T cell responses to AZD1222 COVID-19 vaccine. This table comes from immunoSEQ multiplex PCR, and its TCRdb copy is limited to in-frame clones, with some not included. In the table there are 100,000 to 150,000 clones, 75% to 95% of which are singletons. This specimen was peripheral blood, taken 28 days after the second AZD1222 dose. All receptors come from an adult who received the AZD1222 COVID-19 vaccine. Both conserved end residues are part of each CDR3. Rows give clone size only sometimes, using once, few, many, or a class for an expanded clone.

v_call	clone_size	j_call	cdr3_aa
TRBV12-3/TRBV12-4	large	TRBJ2-5	CASSPGPRKTQYF
TRBV6-5	few	TRBJ1-2	CASSPLGHYGYTF
TRBV29-1	.	TRBJ2-1	CSVAQGATALGNNEQFF
TRBV18	once	TRBJ1-2	CASSPGQAMFYGYTF
TRBV27	.	TRBJ2-1	CASSLYPDRVNEQFF
TRBV12-5	.	TRBJ2-1	CASGPQSNSYNEQFF
TRBV19	.	TRBJ1-2	CASKRHEANYGYTF
TRBV3-1/TRBV3-2	.	TRBJ1-3	CASSQVSSGNTIYF
TRBV19	.	TRBJ1-1	CASSGLTPPDDTEAFF
TRBV9	.	TRBJ1-3	CASSVGVGEGNTIYF
TRBV3-1/TRBV3-2	.	TRBJ2-5	CASRQGEGTQYF
TRBV5-8	.	TRBJ1-1	CASSLNRGTEAFF
TRBV19	.	TRBJ2-3	CASSAQRGAGSTDTQYF
TRBV27	.	TRBJ2-7	CASGEGRGPPFSYEQYF
TRBV6-2/TRBV6-3	.	TRBJ1-5	CASSYDAGNQPQHF
TRBV7-2	.	TRBJ1-3	CASSPSGARSGGNTIYF
TRBV28	once	TRBJ1-2	CASSLWTAGNAYTF
TRBV3-1/TRBV3-2	.	TRBJ2-3	CASRPGLADTDTQYF
TRBV6-2/TRBV6-3	.	TRBJ2-3	CASSYSGAGRDTDTQYF
TRBV7-9	.	TRBJ1-3	CASSRETLSSGNTIYF
TRBV6-5	.	TRBJ2-5	CAIATGGMETQYF
TRBV19	.	TRBJ2-5	CASSRTGGMETQYF
TRBV7-9	.	TRBJ1-5	CASSSLSHPQHF
TRBV19	.	TRBJ1-5	CASTGQANQPQHF
TRBV11-2	.	TRBJ1-1	CASSLRTTEAFF
TRBV5-4	.	TRBJ2-1	CASSPGGGRAWEQFF
TRBV5-1	.	TRBJ2-3	CASSLPAGGADTQYF
TRBV24-1	.	TRBJ2-6	CATSDRTDNVLTF
TRBV19	.	TRBJ1-5	CASTPTPGIQPQHF
TRBV2	.	TRBJ1-2	CASSTDRSRGYTF
TRBV4-3	.	TRBJ1-2	CASSQDRQGGRSYGYTF
TRBV2	.	TRBJ1-4	CASSETGTTNEKLFF
TRBV7-6	.	TRBJ2-3	CASSLDTGADTQYF
TRBV9	.	TRBJ1-5	CASSGSGDQPQHF
TRBV5-1	.	TRBJ1-6	CASRNLPLGNSPLHF
TRBV7-9	.	TRBJ2-2	CASSSWDRTGELFF
TRBV30	.	TRBJ2-1	CAWNRAYNEQFF
TRBV27	.	TRBJ1-1	CASSLTRGTEAFF
TRBV27	.	TRBJ2-3	CASSPYPSGGLGDTQYF
TRBV7-9	.	TRBJ2-3	CASSLTDTQYF
TRBV11-2	.	TRBJ2-7	CASSFGLAGDKQYF
TRBV5-5	.	TRBJ2-2	CASSSRTGANTGELFF
TRBV12-3/TRBV12-4	.	TRBJ1-6	CASSSQLSPLHF
TRBV5-4	.	TRBJ2-5	CASSLASGQETQYF
TRBV30	.	TRBJ1-2	CAWSALSSAGFGYTF
TRBV30	.	TRBJ1-6	CAWSEAGISPLHF
TRBV6-6	.	TRBJ1-1	CASSRQGSGAFF
TRBV5-1	.	TRBJ2-1	CASSAQYNEQFF
TRBV19	.	TRBJ2-6	CASSTRQGTAGANVLTF
TRBV9	.	TRBJ2-4	CASSTGQGSNIQYF
TRBV7-8	.	TRBJ1-2	CASSLAPRTGSGYTF
TRBV10-2	.	TRBJ2-1	CASSEEGLGTNNEQFF
TRBV5-8	.	TRBJ2-3	CASSSEGQGILDTQYF